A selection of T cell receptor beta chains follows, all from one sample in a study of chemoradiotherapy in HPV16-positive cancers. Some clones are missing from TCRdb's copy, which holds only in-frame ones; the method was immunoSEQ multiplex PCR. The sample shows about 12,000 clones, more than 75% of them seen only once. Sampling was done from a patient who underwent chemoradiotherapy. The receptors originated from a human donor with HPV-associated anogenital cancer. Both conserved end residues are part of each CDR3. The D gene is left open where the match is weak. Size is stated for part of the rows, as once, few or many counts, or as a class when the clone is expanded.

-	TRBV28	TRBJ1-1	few	TGTGGGGCCCGGGCCGCGGGGGTCAACACTGAAGCTTTCTTT	CGARAAGVNTEAFF
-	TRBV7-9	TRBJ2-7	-	TGTGCCAGCAGCTTAGGGGGGTCCACCTACGAGCAGTACTTC	CASSLGGSTYEQYF
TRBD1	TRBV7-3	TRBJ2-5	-	TGTGCCAGCAGCTCGGGACAGGGCAGACAAGAGACCCAGTACTTC	CASSSGQGRQETQYF
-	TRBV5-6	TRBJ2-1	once	TGTGCCAGCAGCCCGGGACTCCCCCCGAATGAGCAGTTCTTC	CASSPGLPPNEQFF
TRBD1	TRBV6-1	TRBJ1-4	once	TGTGCCAGCAGTGACCCGGGACAGCTAGAAAAACTGTTTTTT	CASSDPGQLEKLFF
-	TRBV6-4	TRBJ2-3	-	TGTGCCAGCAGTGACGGGCTAGGGACAGATACGCAGTATTTT	CASSDGLGTDTQYF
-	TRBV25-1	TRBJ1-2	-	TGTGCCAGCAGTGGGCGTTATGGGGGATTCTATGGCTACACCTTC	CASSGRYGGFYGYTF
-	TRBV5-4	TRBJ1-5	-	TGTGCCAGCAGCCAACAGGGTGGGGACCAGCCCCAGCATTTT	CASSQQGGDQPQHF
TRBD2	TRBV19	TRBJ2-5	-	TGTGCCAGTAGCCGAACCTTCGGACTAGCGGGGGGGCCTTGGGAGCAGTACTTC	CASSRTFGLAGGPWEQYF
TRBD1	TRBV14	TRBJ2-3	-	TGTGCCAGCTATCGGACAGGGGATTTCACAGATACGCAGTATTTT	CASYRTGDFTDTQYF
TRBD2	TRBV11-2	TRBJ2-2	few	TGTGCCAGCAGTCTTGGGGGGGTGAACACCGGGGAGCTGTTTTTT	CASSLGGVNTGELFF
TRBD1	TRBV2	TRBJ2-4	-	TGTGCCAGCAGAGACGACAGGGGATGGGCCAAAAACATTCAGTACTTC	CASRDDRGWAKNIQYF
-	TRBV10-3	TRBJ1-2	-	TGTGCCATCAGGGAACAGTTCCGGGGAGGTGGCTACACCTTC	CAIREQFRGGGYTF
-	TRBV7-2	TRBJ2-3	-	TGTGCCAGCAGCGTTACGGGGGTAGATACGCAGTATTTT	CASSVTGVDTQYF
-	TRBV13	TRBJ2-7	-	TGTGCCAGCAGCTTAACGAGCGCCTACGAGCAGTACTTC	CASSLTSAYEQYF
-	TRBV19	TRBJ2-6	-	TGTGCCAGTAGTATCAGCGAGGCAGCTTATACCTCTGGGGCCAACGTCCTGACTTTC	CASSISEAAYTSGANVLTF
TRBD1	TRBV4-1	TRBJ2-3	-	TGCGCCAGCAGCCAACCGAAATTCGGGACAGCCATTAGCACAGATACGCAGTATTTT	CASSQPKFGTAISTDTQYF
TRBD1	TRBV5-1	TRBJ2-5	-	TGCGCCAGCAGCCCCAGGGACAGAGGAATAGAGACCCAGTACTTC	CASSPRDRGIETQYF
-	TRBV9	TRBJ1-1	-	TGTGCCAGCAGCGCTGAGGGCAGAAAGGCACCTGAAGCTTTCTTT	CASSAEGRKAPEAFF
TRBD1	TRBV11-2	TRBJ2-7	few	TGTGCCAGCAGCGTGGGACAGACTACCTACGAGCAGTACTTC	CASSVGQTTYEQYF
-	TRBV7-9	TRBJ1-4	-	TGTGCCAGCAGCTTTGTGGGTCGCGGCAGATTCAAATGGGAAAAACTGTTTTTT	CASSFVGRGRFKWEKLFF
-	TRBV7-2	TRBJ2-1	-	TGTGCCAGCAGCTTAGGTCCTGGCAGCTCCTACAATGAGCAGTTCTTC	CASSLGPGSSYNEQFF
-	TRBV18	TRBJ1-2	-	TGTGCCAGCTCACCGGCGGGGGGTGAGCGTGGCTACACCTTC	CASSPAGGERGYTF
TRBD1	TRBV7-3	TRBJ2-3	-	TGTGCCAGCAACTCGGGACAGGGTTTAACAGATACGCAGTATTTT	CASNSGQGLTDTQYF
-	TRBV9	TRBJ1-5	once	TGTGCCAGCAGCGCAGACCTGCTCCAGCCCCAGCATTTT	CASSADLLQPQHF
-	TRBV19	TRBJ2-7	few	TGTGCCAGTAGTATCCAGAGATCCTACGAGCAGTACTTC	CASSIQRSYEQYF
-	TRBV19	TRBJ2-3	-	TGTGCCAGTAAGGGTCAGAATACAGATACGCAGTATTTT	CASKGQNTDTQYF
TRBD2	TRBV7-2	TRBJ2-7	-	TGTGCCAGCAGCTTCGGGGGGGCGGGCGAGCAGTACTTC	CASSFGGAGEQYF
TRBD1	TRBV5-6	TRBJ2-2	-	TGTGCCAGCAGCCGGACAGGGTGGTCCGGGGAGCTGTTTTTT	CASSRTGWSGELFF
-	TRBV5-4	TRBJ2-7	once	TGTGCCAGCAGCTTGGGAGAGCTTGGCAGGGGCGACTTTAGAATGTACGAGCAGTACTTC	CASSLGELGRGDFRMYEQYF
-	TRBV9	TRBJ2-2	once	TGTGCCAGCAGCCTTACCTTGGATAGCGAATTGGACACCGGGGAGCTGTTTTTT	CASSLTLDSELDTGELFF
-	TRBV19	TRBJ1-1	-	TGTGCCAGTAGCCTTACAGGGCACACTGAAGCTTTCTTT	CASSLTGHTEAFF
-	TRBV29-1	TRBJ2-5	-	TGCAGCGTTGTCGGTGTACAAGAGACCCAGTACTTC	CSVVGVQETQYF
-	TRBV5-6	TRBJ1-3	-	TGTGCCAGCAGCTGGGTAGGGATGGGTCATTTTGGAAACACCATATATTTT	CASSWVGMGHFGNTIYF
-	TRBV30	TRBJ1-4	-	TGTGCCTGGAGTCAAAATCTAGGTGGAGAAAAACTGTTTTTT	CAWSQNLGGEKLFF
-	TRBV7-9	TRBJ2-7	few	TGTGCCAGCAGCTTAGGGCAATTGGAGCAGTACTTC	CASSLGQLEQYF
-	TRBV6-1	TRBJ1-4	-	TGTGCCAGCAGGACGGTAGGGGGTGAAAAACTGTTTTTT	CASRTVGGEKLFF
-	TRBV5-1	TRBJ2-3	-	TGCGCCAGCAGCTTGGAAGGGGCCGTGGGTGATACGCAGTATTTT	CASSLEGAVGDTQYF
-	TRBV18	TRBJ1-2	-	TGTGCCAGCTCACGCAACACGAAGGAGTATGGCTACACCTTC	CASSRNTKEYGYTF
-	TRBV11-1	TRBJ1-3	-	TGTGCCAGCAGCAGGAACTCTGGAAACACCATATATTTT	CASSRNSGNTIYF
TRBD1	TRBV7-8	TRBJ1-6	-	TGTGCCAGCAGCTTAGAAGGGACAGTTACCTATAATTCACCCCTCCACTTT	CASSLEGTVTYNSPLHF
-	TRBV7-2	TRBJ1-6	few	TGTGCCAGCAGCCCCGGGCTTAATTCACCCCTCCACTTT	CASSPGLNSPLHF
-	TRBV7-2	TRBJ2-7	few	TGTGCCAGCAGCTTAGCAGGGGGAAGTTGGGGCTACGAGCAGTACTTC	CASSLAGGSWGYEQYF
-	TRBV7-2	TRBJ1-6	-	TGTGCCAGCAGCTTTTTAGGGACGGGGAATAATTCACCCCTCCACTTT	CASSFLGTGNNSPLHF
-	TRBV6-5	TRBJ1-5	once	TGTGCCAGCAGTTACTCGTTTCTTACGGATCAGCCCCAGCATTTT	CASSYSFLTDQPQHF
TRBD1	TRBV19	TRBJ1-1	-	TGTGCCAGTAGACCTCCGGGACAGGGGCGGGCTGAAGCTTTCTTT	CASRPPGQGRAEAFF
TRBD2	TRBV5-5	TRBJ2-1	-	TGTGCCAGCAGCGTCCAGGGGACTAGCGGGGGACATGAGCAGTTCTTC	CASSVQGTSGGHEQFF
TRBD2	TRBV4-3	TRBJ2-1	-	TGCGCCAGCAGCCAAGTTCTTAGCGGGGGGGTCGATGAGCAGTTCTTC	CASSQVLSGGVDEQFF
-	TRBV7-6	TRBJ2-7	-	TGTGCCAGCAGCTTAGCGCCCACATCCGAGCAGTACTTC	CASSLAPTSEQYF
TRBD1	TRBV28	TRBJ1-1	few	TGTGCCAGCGAAAACAGGGGGCGTTGGACTGAAGCTTTCTTT	CASENRGRWTEAFF
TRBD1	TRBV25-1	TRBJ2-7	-	TGTGCCAGCAGCCCCCAGGGGGTGAGCAGGTACTTC	CASSPQGVSRYF